These T cell receptor beta chains were read from a single sample in a study of shared clonotypes between healthy human individuals. The repertoire was sequenced with immunoSEQ multiplex PCR; TCRdb's copy has only in-frame clones and lacks some. Seen here are under 850,000 clones, 80% to 95% observed once, and the top ten hold nearly 25%. Sequenced material: naive CD8+ T cells sorted from blood. Every receptor here comes from a man under 40 in good health. Each CDR3 is given with its conserved first and last residue. Fields, in order: clone size, V gene, J gene, D gene, CDR3 DNA, CDR3 protein. D genes are given only for firm matches. Size is stated for part of the rows, as once, few or many counts, or as a class when the clone is expanded.

.,TRBV27,TRBJ2-1,.,TGTGCCAGCAGTTTAGCCGATGAGCAGTTCTTC,CASSLADEQFF
once,TRBV7-2,TRBJ2-7,TRBD1,TGTGCCAGCAGCTTAGCGATTGGGGACAGGGGGTTCCACGAGCAGTACTTC,CASSLAIGDRGFHEQYF
.,TRBV7-2,TRBJ1-5,.,TGTGCCAGCAGCTGGATCGACAGGAGCAATCAGCCCCAGCATTTT,CASSWIDRSNQPQHF
.,TRBV15,TRBJ2-7,.,TGTGCCACCAGCAGAGATAGAGGGGGTCAGGGCGAGCAGTACTTC,CATSRDRGGQGEQYF
.,TRBV29-1,TRBJ2-7,.,TGCAGCGTTGAAGATATAGCAGGTAACGAGCAGTACTTC,CSVEDIAGNEQYF
.,TRBV5-6,TRBJ2-7,TRBD1,TGTGCCAGCAGCCCAGGGACAGTCTCCTACGAGCAGTACTTC,CASSPGTVSYEQYF
.,TRBV7-6,TRBJ2-2,.,TGTGCCAGCAGCTTAGAAGCAGTGTACACCGGGGAGCTGTTTTTT,CASSLEAVYTGELFF
.,TRBV7-9,TRBJ2-7,TRBD1,TGTGCCAGCAACACCAACAGGGGTGAAAGCTCCTACGAGCAGTACTTC,CASNTNRGESSYEQYF
.,TRBV6-1,TRBJ2-7,TRBD1,TGTGCCAGCAGTGAAGGACAGGGCGCCTGGGACGAGCAGTACTTC,CASSEGQGAWDEQYF
.,TRBV11-2,TRBJ2-7,.,TGTGCCAGCAGCTTAGCTTGGGGACTCCCCGACGAGCAGTACTTC,CASSLAWGLPDEQYF
.,TRBV2,TRBJ1-1,.,TGTGCCAGCAGTGAATCTGCGGGCAGGTTAGGGATGAACACTGAAGCTTTCTTT,CASSESAGRLGMNTEAFF
.,TRBV7-9,TRBJ1-2,.,TGTGCCAGCAGCGCTAGGGCCTCTAACTTCTATGGCTACACCTTC,CASSARASNFYGYTF
.,TRBV7-9,TRBJ1-1,TRBD1,TGTGCCATCCTCAACCCGGGATTCGGCCGACAGGGGAGGACTGAAGCTTTCTTT,CAILNPGFGRQGRTEAFF
.,TRBV13,TRBJ2-1,TRBD1,TGTGCCAGCAGCTTCCTCGAACAGGGACAGCTAAATGAGCAGTTCTTC,CASSFLEQGQLNEQFF
.,TRBV9,TRBJ1-4,.,TGTGCCAGCAGCGTAGGCAGTTTAAATGAAAAACTGTTTTTT,CASSVGSLNEKLFF
.,TRBV2,TRBJ1-2,TRBD1,TGTGCCAGCCCACAGGGGAGGCAGGATGGCTACACCTTC,CASPQGRQDGYTF
.,TRBV5-6,TRBJ2-2,.,TGTGCCAGCAGCCGAGGCAGAGGAGGGCACACCGGGGAGCTGTTTTTT,CASSRGRGGHTGELFF
once,TRBV2,TRBJ2-7,TRBD2,TGTGCCAGCAGTTCTCCCGGGACTAGCGGTTCCTACGAGCAGTACTTC,CASSSPGTSGSYEQYF
once,TRBV27,TRBJ2-2,.,TGTGCCAGCAGTTTTAAGGGTCCTACCGGGGAGCTGTTTTTT,CASSFKGPTGELFF
.,TRBV7-8,TRBJ2-3,TRBD2,TGTGCCAGCAGCTTAGTCCTAGCGGGTGACACAGATACGCAGTATTTT,CASSLVLAGDTDTQYF
.,TRBV9,TRBJ2-1,TRBD2,TGTGCCAGCAGTGGAGACTACCTAGCGGGAGAGTCCAATGAGCAGTTCTTC,CASSGDYLAGESNEQFF
few,TRBV2,TRBJ2-7,.,TGTGCCAGCAGTGAACCAATTGACAGGACCCCCACCTACGAGCAGTACTTC,CASSEPIDRTPTYEQYF
.,TRBV27,TRBJ2-2,.,TGTGCCAGCAGTTTATCGGGTAGTAGAGGGATCACGGGCACCGGGGAGCTGTTTTTT,CASSLSGSRGITGTGELFF
.,TRBV7-9,TRBJ2-7,.,TGTGCCAGCAGCTTAGCAGGGCCAGGCTCCTACGAGCAGTACTTC,CASSLAGPGSYEQYF
.,TRBV13,TRBJ1-1,.,TGTGCCAGCAGCTCGGGACGGAAGAACACTGAAGCTTTCTTT,CASSSGRKNTEAFF
.,TRBV2,TRBJ1-1,.,TGTGCCAGCAGTGGTCTGGGCCCTGAAGCTTTCTTT,CASSGLGPEAFF
.,TRBV9,TRBJ1-1,TRBD1,TGTGCCAGCAGCGTAGGATCGGGGCGGGTGGGACAGAAGAACACTGAAGCTTTCTTT,CASSVGSGRVGQKNTEAFF
.,TRBV6-6,TRBJ2-5,TRBD1,TGTGCCAGCAGTTACCGGACAGGGTTCCAAGAGACCCAGTACTTC,CASSYRTGFQETQYF
.,TRBV11-2,TRBJ2-7,TRBD2,TGTGCCAGCAGCTCTGGACTAGCGGGGGAGCAGTACTTC,CASSSGLAGEQYF
.,TRBV7-2,TRBJ2-3,TRBD2,TGTGCCAGCAGCTTACGGGAGGGAGTAAATACGCAGTATTTT,CASSLREGVNTQYF
.,TRBV10-3,TRBJ2-2,.,TGTGCCATCAGTGAGTCGGGTGGGAAGACCGGGGAGCTGTTTTTT,CAISESGGKTGELFF
.,TRBV27,TRBJ2-7,.,TGTGCCAGCATCGGTCAGGGCCGGTCCTACGAGCAGTACTTC,CASIGQGRSYEQYF
.,TRBV4-1,TRBJ2-7,TRBD2,TGCGCCAGCAGCCGAACTGGGCGGGAGGGGGATTACGAGCAGTACTTC,CASSRTGREGDYEQYF
.,TRBV4-3,TRBJ2-1,.,TGCGCCAGCAGCCAATTTGGGATCAATGAGCAGTTCTTC,CASSQFGINEQFF
.,TRBV7-9,TRBJ1-1,.,TGTGCCAGCACCCTAGGGGGGAACGAAGCTTTCTTT,CASTLGGNEAFF
.,TRBV2,TRBJ2-1,TRBD2,TGTGCCAGCAGTGCCGGGACTAGCGGTTACAATGAGCAGTTCTTC,CASSAGTSGYNEQFF
.,TRBV4-3,TRBJ2-7,.,TGCGCCAGCAGCCAAGGGAACGCCAGGGCCTACGAGCAGTACTTC,CASSQGNARAYEQYF
.,TRBV7-9,TRBJ1-2,.,TGTGCCAGCAGCCCTGCTGACAAGGCTTATTATGGCTACACCTTC,CASSPADKAYYGYTF
.,TRBV11-2,TRBJ1-3,.,TGTGCCAGCACCTCGGGGGGAGGGAGTGCCTCTGGAAACACCATATATTTT,CASTSGGGSASGNTIYF
.,TRBV5-6,TRBJ2-6,TRBD1,TGTGCCAGCAGCCCCCCCGGGACAGCCTTCTCTGGGGCCAACGTCCTGACTTTC,CASSPPGTAFSGANVLTF
.,TRBV2,TRBJ2-7,TRBD1,TGTGCCAGTTCACCAGGGGGTAACTCCTACGAGCAGTACTTC,CASSPGGNSYEQYF
.,TRBV6-5,TRBJ2-7,.,TGTGCCAGCAATCCGGGGAACTCCTACGAGCAGTACTTC,CASNPGNSYEQYF
.,TRBV5-5,TRBJ1-4,.,TGTGCCAGCACCCTGGGCCGGGAGGAAGTTGAAAAACTGTTTTTT,CASTLGREEVEKLFF
.,TRBV28,TRBJ2-4,.,TGTGCCAGCAGTTTAGGGGCGTTCATTCAGTACTTC,CASSLGAFIQYF
once,TRBV11-2,TRBJ2-4,TRBD2,TGTGCCAGCAGCTCCACGGGTAGCGGGAGACCTAAAAACATTCAGTACTTC,CASSSTGSGRPKNIQYF
.,TRBV5-1,TRBJ2-1,TRBD1,TGCGCCAGCAGCGCGCGTGGGGTTGGGACAGGGGCCAATGAGCAGTTCTTC,CASSARGVGTGANEQFF
once,TRBV10-3,TRBJ1-1,.,TGTGCCATCAGTGAAAAGATGAACACTGAAGCTTTCTTT,CAISEKMNTEAFF
.,TRBV7-9,TRBJ2-7,TRBD1,TGTGCCAGCAGCTCCACAGGGGGCAGGTCCTACGAGCAGTACTTC,CASSSTGGRSYEQYF
.,TRBV4-1,TRBJ1-5,TRBD1,TGCGCCAGCAGCCAAGAACAGGGGGGTCAGCCCCAGCATTTT,CASSQEQGGQPQHF
.,TRBV12-5,TRBJ2-2,.,TGTGCTAGTGGTTTGTGGGTCGATCGGACCGGGGAGCTGTTTTTT,CASGLWVDRTGELFF
.,TRBV28,TRBJ1-5,.,TGTGCCAGCAGTTTCGGAACAGGGTTTAATCAGCCCCAGCATTTT,CASSFGTGFNQPQHF
.,TRBV4-1,TRBJ2-5,.,TGCGCCAGCAGCCAAGATAGACAAGACTGGGAGACCCAGTACTTC,CASSQDRQDWETQYF
.,TRBV5-6,TRBJ2-3,TRBD2,TGTGCCAGCAGCTTGGCCGGCGGGAGCATGACAGATACGCAGTATTTT,CASSLAGGSMTDTQYF